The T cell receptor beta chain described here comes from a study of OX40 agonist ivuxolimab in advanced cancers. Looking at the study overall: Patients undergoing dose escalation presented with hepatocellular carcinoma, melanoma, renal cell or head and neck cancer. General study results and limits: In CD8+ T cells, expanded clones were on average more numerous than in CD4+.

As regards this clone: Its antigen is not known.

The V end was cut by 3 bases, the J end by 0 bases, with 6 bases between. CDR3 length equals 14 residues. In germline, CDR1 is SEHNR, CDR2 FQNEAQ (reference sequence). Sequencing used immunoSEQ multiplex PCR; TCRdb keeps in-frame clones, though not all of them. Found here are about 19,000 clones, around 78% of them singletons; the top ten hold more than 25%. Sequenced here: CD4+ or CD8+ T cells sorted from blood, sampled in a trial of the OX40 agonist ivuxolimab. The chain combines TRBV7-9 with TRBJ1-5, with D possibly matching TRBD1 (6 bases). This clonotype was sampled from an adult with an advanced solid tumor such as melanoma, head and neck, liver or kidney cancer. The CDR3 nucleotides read TGTGCCAGCAGCTTGGGACATAGCAATCAGCCCCAGCATTTT. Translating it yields CASSLGHSNQPQHF.